A selection of T cell receptor beta chains follows, all from one sample in a study of T-cell reconstitution after alpha-beta-depleted transplantation in children. TCRdb re-derived calls from the PCR reads in MiXCR, one entry per CDR3 protein. This table has roughly 610,000 distinct CDR3 sequences, about 11% appearing once. The sequencing used PBMCs from the stem cell graft donor, collected from the stem cell graft. The origin of the receptors is a human donor who donated a stem cell graft to a child with acute myeloid leukemia. Both conserved end residues are part of each CDR3. The order of the fields is D gene, clone size, J gene, V gene, CDR3 DNA, CDR3 protein. The D gene is left open where the match is weak. Expanded clones are given a class, and other clones once, few, many or no size at all.

NA,NA,TRBJ1-5,TRBV6-2/TRBV6-3,TGTGCCAGCAGGAAACTCGACAGCGAGCAGCCCCAGCATTTT,CASRKLDSEQPQHF
TRBD2,few,TRBJ2-5,TRBV20-1,TGCAGTGCACAGCGTACCGGGACTAGCGTGGAGACCCAGTACTTC,CSAQRTGTSVETQYF
NA,NA,TRBJ1-1,TRBV30,TGTGCCTGGAGCGGTCGGAACCTTGAAGCTTTCTTT,CAWSGRNLEAFF
TRBD2,many,TRBJ2-2,TRBV24-1,TGTGCCACCAGTGATCCGGGACTAGCGGGGGCGAACACCGGGGAGCTGTTTTTT,CATSDPGLAGANTGELFF
TRBD1,many,TRBJ1-6,TRBV12-3/TRBV12-4,TGTGCCAGCAGTTTAAGTCGGACAGGGAGTTTCTATAATTCACCCCTCCACTTT,CASSLSRTGSFYNSPLHF
NA,few,TRBJ2-7,TRBV6-1,TGTGCCAGCAGTGCTGCTGGGGTGTGGGGGCAGTACTTC,CASSAAGVWGQYF
NA,many,TRBJ1-1,TRBV7-2,TGTGCCAGCAGCTTAAATCGGGTGAACACTGAAGCTTTCTTT,CASSLNRVNTEAFF
NA,few,TRBJ2-6,TRBV21-1,TGTGCCAGCAGCCACAGGGTCGACTACTCTGGGGCCAACGTCCTGACTTTC,CASSHRVDYSGANVLTF
NA,few,TRBJ2-7,TRBV29-1,TGCAGCGTAGAGGGGGGAGTGGGGGAGCAGTACTTC,CSVEGGVGEQYF
NA,few,TRBJ2-4,TRBV27,TGTGCCAGCAGTCCGTCGTGGGCCTTAGCCAAAAACATTCAGTACTTC,CASSPSWALAKNIQYF
NA,NA,TRBJ2-2,TRBV14,TGTGCCAGCAGCCACTGGACCTCCACCGGGGAGCTGTTTTTT,CASSHWTSTGELFF
TRBD2,NA,TRBJ2-3,TRBV4-2,TGTGCCAGCAGCCAAGATCCAAGCGGGAGGGCCAAAGATACGCAGTATTTT,CASSQDPSGRAKDTQYF
NA,NA,TRBJ2-7,TRBV30,TGTGCCTGGAGTGTAGAAGCCTACGAGCAGTACTTC,CAWSVEAYEQYF
NA,few,TRBJ2-5,TRBV6-1,TGTGCCAGCAGTGCGACGCTAGCCCTAGTGGGAGAGACCCAGTACTTC,CASSATLALVGETQYF
TRBD1,few,TRBJ2-5,TRBV9,TGTGCCAGCAGCGCCAAGGGACAGGGGAGTGAGACCCAGTACTTC,CASSAKGQGSETQYF
NA,few,TRBJ2-1,TRBV5-1,TGCGCCAGCAGCTTCCCAAGCAATGAGCAGTTCTTC,CASSFPSNEQFF
NA,NA,TRBJ2-3,TRBV28,TGTGCCAGCAGGACACCTTCAGATACGCAGTATTTT,CASRTPSDTQYF
NA,NA,TRBJ1-2,TRBV28,TGTGCCAGCAGTTTAGCCGGGGTAGCCTATGGCTACACCTTC,CASSLAGVAYGYTF
NA,many,TRBJ1-2,TRBV4-3,TGCGCCAGCAGCCAAGGGACGGACACCTATGGCTACACCTTC,CASSQGTDTYGYTF
NA,few,TRBJ1-4,TRBV29-1,TGCAGCGTTTCACAGGGTTCAAGGGAAAAACTGTTTTTT,CSVSQGSREKLFF
NA,NA,TRBJ1-1,TRBV7-9,TGTGCCAGCAGCTCGTCCGGACAGAAGACTGAAGCTTTCTTT,CASSSSGQKTEAFF
TRBD2,few,TRBJ2-2,TRBV30,TGTGCCTGGAGTGGGCTAGCGGGCACCGGGGAGCTGTTTTTT,CAWSGLAGTGELFF
TRBD2,NA,TRBJ2-3,TRBV20-1,TGCAGTGCCCAGTCTCCGGGACTAGCGGGAGGGAATCTTCATACGCAGTATTTT,CSAQSPGLAGGNLHTQYF
NA,few,TRBJ1-1,TRBV18,TGTGCCAGCTCACCACCTATGGCGGTCCACACTGAAGCTTTCTTT,CASSPPMAVHTEAFF
NA,few,TRBJ1-3,TRBV11-1,TGTGCCAGCAGCCCCACGCGGGGAAACACCATATATTTT,CASSPTRGNTIYF
NA,NA,TRBJ2-1,TRBV5-1,TGCGCCAGCAGCTTGGAGGGGGGGGGCATCGATGAGCAGTTCTTC,CASSLEGGGIDEQFF
TRBD2,NA,TRBJ2-3,TRBV4-2,TGTGCCAGCAGCCAAGAGACAAGCGGGAGATCCGATACGCAGTATTTT,CASSQETSGRSDTQYF
NA,NA,TRBJ2-7,TRBV25-1,TGTGCCAGCATTGGACCCTCGGTGGGGGAGCAGTACTTC,CASIGPSVGEQYF
NA,many,TRBJ2-6,TRBV3-1,TGTGCCAGCAGCCCAGACAGGAGCTCTGGGGCCAACGTCCTGACTTTC,CASSPDRSSGANVLTF
NA,NA,TRBJ1-1,TRBV27,TGTGCCAGCAGTCCTTCTTATAGGACTGAAGCTTTCTTT,CASSPSYRTEAFF
TRBD1,NA,TRBJ2-2,TRBV10-3,TGTGCCATCAGTGATGCAGGGGGGAACACCGGGGAGCTGTTTTTT,CAISDAGGNTGELFF
TRBD2,NA,TRBJ2-1,TRBV29-1,TGCAGCGTTGAGGGGCTAGCGGGAGTCGTGAATGAGCAGTTCTTC,CSVEGLAGVVNEQFF
TRBD1,few,TRBJ1-2,TRBV10-3,TGTGCCATCAGTGAGTCGAAAATCACAGGGGGCGCCTATGGCTACACCTTC,CAISESKITGGAYGYTF
NA,NA,TRBJ1-1,TRBV12-3/TRBV12-4,TGTGCCAGCAGGTTGAGCAGTGGTACTGAAGCTTTCTTT,CASRLSSGTEAFF
TRBD1,NA,TRBJ2-3,TRBV6-1,TGTGCCAGCAGCCCCCGGGCAGGGGGCGGGGATACGCAGTATTTT,CASSPRAGGGDTQYF
NA,many,TRBJ1-1,TRBV12-3/TRBV12-4,TGTGCCAGCAGTGTCAAGGGGAACACTGAAGCTTTCTTT,CASSVKGNTEAFF